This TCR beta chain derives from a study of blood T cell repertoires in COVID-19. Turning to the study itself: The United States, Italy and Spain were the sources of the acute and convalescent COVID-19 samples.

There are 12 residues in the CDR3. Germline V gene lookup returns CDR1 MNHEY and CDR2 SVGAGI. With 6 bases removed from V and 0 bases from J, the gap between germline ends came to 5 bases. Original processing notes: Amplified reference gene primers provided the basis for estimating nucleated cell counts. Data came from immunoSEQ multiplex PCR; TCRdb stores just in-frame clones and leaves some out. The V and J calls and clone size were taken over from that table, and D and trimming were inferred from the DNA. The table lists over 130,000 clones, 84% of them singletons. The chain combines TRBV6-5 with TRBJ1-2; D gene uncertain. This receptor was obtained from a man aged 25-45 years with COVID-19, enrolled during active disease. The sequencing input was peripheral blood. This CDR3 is CASRLANYGYTF. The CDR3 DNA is TGTGCCAGCAGATTAGCTAACTATGGCTACACCTTC.